The 2 T cell receptor beta chains given below trace back to one sample, sequenced in a study of blood T cell repertoires in COVID-19 (dated by TCRdb to between 2020 and 2021). The library was produced with the immunoSEQ multiplex PCR assay. As stored in TCRdb, this immuneACCESS dataset retains in-frame rearrangements with V and J assigned. A fraction of the clones does not appear; measured against another copy, unresolved V genes explain less than half of the discrepancy, and the remainder lacks a known reason. A total of about 350,000 clones appear in this sample, around 87% of them only once. Clones ranked in the top ten supply 5.3% of the sample. The sequenced sample was PBMCs or T cells enriched from blood (not recorded which). Receptor source: a woman aged 30 to 39 who had recovered from COVID-19.

The V and J genes are TRBV5-4 and TRBJ2-5; 10 nucleotides line up with TRBD2. V was clipped by 4 bases and J by 1 base; unmatched bases: 7. The CDR3 covers 16 residues. Germline-derived CDR1 and CDR2 are SGHNT and YYREEE (reference sequence). CDR3 region: CASSIPSGGSQETQYF. In DNA, the CDR3 is TGTGCCAGCAGCATCCCTAGCGGGGGTTCCCAAGAGACCCAGTACTTC. Full variable domain (rest looked up from reference TRBV5-4 and TRBJ2-5): ETGVTQSPTHLIKTRGQQVTLRCSSQSGHNTVSWYQQALGQGPQFIFQYYREEENGRGNFPPRFSGLQFPNYSSELNVNALELDDSALYLCASSIPSGGSQETQYFGPGTRLLVL.

The chain is built from TRBV2 and TRBJ2-7; D might be TRBD1 (5 bases). Trimming took 3 bases from V and 3 from J, leaving 18 bases between them. The CDR3 is 16 amino acids. Germline lookup yields CDR1 SNHLY and CDR2 FYNNEI. CDR3 in amino acids: CASSESAGFKDYEQYF. CDR3 in DNA: TGTGCCAGCAGTGAGTCAGCAGGGTTCAAGGACTACGAGCAGTACTTC.